The rows below give T cell receptor beta chains drawn from one sample of a study of T cells in lung cancer brain metastases. Here immunoSEQ multiplex PCR was the method, and the copy in TCRdb shows in-frame clones only, minus some. The sample has about 4,200 clones, roughly 90% seen once. The specimen sequenced was tumor tissue from the primary lung tumor. Source of these receptors: a man aged 55 to 70 with non-small cell lung cancer. Each CDR3 is given with its conserved first and last residue. The D gene is left open where the match is weak. The size entry is marked missing in some rows and otherwise reads once, few, many or a size class.

j_call v_call d_call clone_size cdr3_aa cdr3_nt
TRBJ2-1 TRBV4-1 NA NA CASSQPLGTGEQFF TGCGCCAGCAGCCAACCCCTAGGTACGGGAGAGCAGTTCTTC
TRBJ1-1 TRBV6-5 NA NA CASSYSYQNTEAFF TGTGCCAGCAGTTACTCGTACCAGAACACTGAAGCTTTCTTT
TRBJ2-5 TRBV5-1 TRBD2 once CASSTGLAGGPTETQYF TGCGCCAGCAGCACCGGACTAGCGGGGGGGCCGACGGAGACCCAGTACTTC
TRBJ1-1 TRBV4-2 NA NA CASSQPTTELMNTEAFF TGTGCCAGCAGCCAACCGACGACGGAACTCATGAACACTGAAGCTTTCTTT
TRBJ2-7 TRBV2 NA NA CASSEDRSRREQYF TGTGCCAGCAGTGAAGATAGATCAAGACGCGAGCAGTACTTC
TRBJ1-5 TRBV6-6 TRBD1 few CASSPGTDSNQPQHF TGTGCCAGCAGTCCTGGGACAGATAGCAATCAGCCCCAGCATTTT
TRBJ1-2 TRBV7-2 TRBD1 NA CASSLSQGNFNYGYTF TGTGCCAGCAGCTTATCACAGGGGAACTTTAACTATGGCTACACCTTC
TRBJ1-1 TRBV18 NA NA CASSRLDVRYTEAFF TGTGCCAGCTCTCGTCTGGACGTTCGATACACTGAAGCTTTCTTT
TRBJ1-1 TRBV7-3 TRBD1 NA CASSPTGLRTEAFF TGTGCCAGCAGTCCGACAGGGCTCAGGACTGAAGCTTTCTTT
TRBJ2-3 TRBV5-5 TRBD2 NA CASSTSGTTDTQYF TGTGCCAGCAGCACTAGCGGGACCACAGATACGCAGTATTTT
TRBJ1-5 TRBV19 NA NA CASSSRGRQPQHF TGTGCCAGTAGTTCCCGGGGGAGGCAGCCCCAGCATTTT
TRBJ1-3 TRBV30 TRBD1 NA CAWEDSTGKGNTIYF TGTGCCTGGGAAGACTCGACAGGGAAAGGAAACACCATATATTTT
TRBJ2-5 TRBV4-2 TRBD2 NA CASSPGRDSGNQETQYF TGTGCCAGCAGCCCAGGGCGGGATAGCGGGAACCAAGAGACCCAGTACTTC
TRBJ2-3 TRBV19 TRBD2 NA CASSSRGGPSTDTQYF TGTGCCAGTAGCTCCCGCGGGGGACCAAGCACAGATACGCAGTATTTT
TRBJ2-7 TRBV28 TRBD2 NA CASSWVAGDYEQYF TGTGCCAGCAGTTGGGTAGCGGGAGACTACGAGCAGTACTTC
TRBJ2-4 TRBV15 TRBD2 NA CATSQSGGPENIQYF TGTGCCACCAGTCAGAGCGGGGGGCCGGAAAACATTCAGTACTTC
TRBJ1-1 TRBV7-3 NA NA CASSLLGGGTEAFF TGTGCCAGCAGCTTATTGGGGGGCGGGACTGAAGCTTTCTTT
TRBJ1-5 TRBV30 NA few CAWNRVNQPQHF TGTGCCTGGAATCGGGTCAATCAGCCCCAGCATTTT
TRBJ2-7 TRBV6-5 TRBD2 NA CASSYDAGVHYEQYF TGTGCCAGCAGTTACGACGCGGGGGTCCACTACGAGCAGTACTTC
TRBJ2-7 TRBV18 TRBD1 NA CASSEYRGSYEQYF TGTGCCAGCTCAGAATACAGGGGATCCTACGAGCAGTACTTC
TRBJ2-1 TRBV19 NA NA CASSPVRVAYNEQFF TGTGCCAGTAGCCCTGTCAGGGTTGCCTACAATGAGCAGTTCTTC
TRBJ2-3 TRBV2 NA NA CASSARLVVSTDTQYF TGTGCCAGCAGTGCTAGGCTAGTTGTGAGCACAGATACGCAGTATTTT
TRBJ2-6 TRBV9 NA NA CASSVGSLSGANVLTF TGTGCCAGCAGCGTAGGGTCGCTCTCTGGGGCCAACGTCCTGACTTTC
TRBJ2-7 TRBV27 TRBD1 NA CVSGVGTGAYEQYF TGTGTCAGCGGAGTGGGGACAGGGGCCTACGAGCAGTACTTC
TRBJ2-1 TRBV18 TRBD2 NA CASSATLAGVMRDEQFF TGTGCCAGCTCAGCAACACTAGCGGGAGTAATGAGGGATGAGCAGTTCTTC
TRBJ1-5 TRBV5-1 TRBD1 NA CASSLDGQGNQPQHF TGCGCCAGCAGCTTAGACGGACAGGGCAATCAGCCCCAGCATTTT
TRBJ2-7 TRBV5-1 TRBD2 NA CTSSLRTSGGISSYEQYF TGCACCAGCAGCTTAAGGACTAGCGGGGGCATTAGCTCCTACGAGCAGTACTTC
TRBJ2-6 TRBV5-1 TRBD1 once CASSPGGSGANVLTF TGCGCCAGCAGCCCAGGGGGAAGTGGGGCCAACGTCCTGACTTTC
TRBJ2-3 TRBV9 TRBD2 NA CASSVGTGTSHDTQYF TGTGCCAGCAGCGTTGGAACCGGGACTAGCCACGATACGCAGTATTTT
TRBJ2-1 TRBV9 NA few CASSGTAGISYNEQFF TGTGCCAGCAGCGGGACAGCGGGGATCTCCTACAATGAGCAGTTCTTC
TRBJ2-5 TRBV5-1 NA NA CASSLLGAKDQETQYF TGCGCCAGCAGCTTGTTAGGGGCTAAAGATCAAGAGACCCAGTACTTC
TRBJ2-3 TRBV6-4 NA NA CASSVDGVSDTQYF TGTGCCAGCAGTGTGGACGGGGTCTCAGATACGCAGTATTTT
TRBJ2-7 TRBV6-1 NA NA CASRLQGSPTYEQYF TGTGCCAGCAGGCTACAGGGTTCCCCTACCTACGAGCAGTACTTC
TRBJ2-7 TRBV4-3 TRBD1 NA CASSLGTGSSYEQYF TGCGCCAGCAGCTTAGGGACAGGGAGCTCCTACGAGCAGTACTTC
TRBJ1-2 TRBV4-3 NA NA CASSQDLGGSGYTF TGCGCCAGCAGCCAAGATCTCGGAGGGTCTGGCTACACCTTC
TRBJ1-1 TRBV11-2 NA NA CASSLGRERAFF TGTGCCAGCAGCTTAGGTAGGGAACGAGCTTTCTTT
TRBJ2-7 TRBV2 TRBD1 once CASSESGTGDRYF TGTGCCAGCAGTGAATCGGGGACAGGGGATCGGTACTTC
TRBJ2-7 TRBV25-1 NA NA CASSDRTVGDGEQYF TGTGCCAGCAGTGATAGGACAGTAGGGGATGGCGAGCAGTACTTC
TRBJ1-2 TRBV21-1 NA NA CASSPPLPSTYGYTF TGTGCCAGCAGTCCACCCTTACCGAGTACCTATGGCTACACCTTC
TRBJ1-1 TRBV10-3 NA NA CAISVRGGTEAFF TGTGCCATCAGTGTCAGGGGCGGGACTGAAGCTTTCTTT
TRBJ1-3 TRBV7-9 TRBD1 NA CANSLGDRAAGNTIYF TGTGCCAACAGCTTGGGGGACAGGGCGGCTGGAAACACCATATATTTT
TRBJ2-5 TRBV27 TRBD1 NA CASSLMGTGDETQYF TGTGCCAGCAGTTTAATGGGGACAGGGGACGAGACCCAGTACTTC
TRBJ2-5 TRBV10-3 TRBD2 NA CATGGGIVEEETQYF TGTGCCACCGGGGGGGGGATCGTGGAGGAAGAGACCCAGTACTTC
TRBJ2-7 TRBV19 NA NA CASSLRGGYEQYF TGTGCCAGTAGTCTAAGGGGCGGGTACGAGCAGTACTTC